This T cell receptor beta chain was sequenced for a study of shared clonotypes between healthy human individuals. Looking at the study overall: The study used three CD4 naive, three CD4 memory, two CD8 naive and one CD8 memory plate per donor. Study-wide results and limits: Non-shared clonotypes displayed generation probabilities falling below those of clonotypes present in all four donors.

The assay was carried out at the deep level. Assay: immunoSEQ multiplex PCR; the TCRdb copy retains only in-frame clones and omits some. The sample comprises more than 2,000,000 clones, more than 80% of which are singletons, and 0.13% to 0.15% rests with the top ten. In the case of this clone: Its antigen is not identified.

The germline CDR1 and CDR2 sequences are LNHDA and SQIVND (reference sequence). With 2 bases removed from V and 6 bases from J, the gap between germline ends came to 8 bases. This CDR3 contains 12 residues. Material for sequencing was naive CD4+ T cells sorted from blood. Subset reported: CD45RA+ positively selected. This TCR was recovered from a man aged 18 to 29 in good health. V and J are TRBV19 and TRBJ2-7; D is undetermined. The CDR3 DNA follows: TGTGCCAGTAGTATATTGGGCGCCGAGCAGTACTTC. This codes for CASSILGAEQYF.